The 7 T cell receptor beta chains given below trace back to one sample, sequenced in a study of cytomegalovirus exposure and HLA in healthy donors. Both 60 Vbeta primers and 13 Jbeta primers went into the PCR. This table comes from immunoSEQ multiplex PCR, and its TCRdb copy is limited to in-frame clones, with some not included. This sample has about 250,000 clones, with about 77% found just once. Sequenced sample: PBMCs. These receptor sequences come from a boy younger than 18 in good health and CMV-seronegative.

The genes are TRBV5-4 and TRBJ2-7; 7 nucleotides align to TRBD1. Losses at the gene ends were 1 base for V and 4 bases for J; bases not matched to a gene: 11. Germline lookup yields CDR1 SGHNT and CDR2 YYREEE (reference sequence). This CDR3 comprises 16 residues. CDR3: CASSLRRQGIRYEQYF. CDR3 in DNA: TGTGCCAGCAGCTTGCGTAGACAGGGAATCCGATACGAGCAGTACTTC. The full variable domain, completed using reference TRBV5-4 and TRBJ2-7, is ETGVTQSPTHLIKTRGQQVTLRCSSQSGHNTVSWYQQALGQGPQFIFQYYREEENGRGNFPPRFSGLQFPNYSSELNVNALELDDSALYLCASSLRRQGIRYEQYFGPGTRLTVT.

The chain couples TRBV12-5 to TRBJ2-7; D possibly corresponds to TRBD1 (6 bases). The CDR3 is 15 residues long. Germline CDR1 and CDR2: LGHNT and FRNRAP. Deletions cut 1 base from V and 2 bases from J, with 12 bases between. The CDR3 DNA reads TGTGCTAGTGGTTTGGGGGCAGGGGTCACCTACGAGCAGTACTTC. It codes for CASGLGAGVTYEQYF.

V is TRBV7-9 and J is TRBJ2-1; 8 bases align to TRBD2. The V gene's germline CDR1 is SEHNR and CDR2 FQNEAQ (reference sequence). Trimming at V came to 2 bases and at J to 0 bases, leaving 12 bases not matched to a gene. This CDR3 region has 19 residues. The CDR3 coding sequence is TGTGCCAGCAGCTTAAGAGGTCGTGGCGGGGGGAGCTCCTACAATGAGCAGTTCTTC. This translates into CASSLRGRGGGSSYNEQFF.

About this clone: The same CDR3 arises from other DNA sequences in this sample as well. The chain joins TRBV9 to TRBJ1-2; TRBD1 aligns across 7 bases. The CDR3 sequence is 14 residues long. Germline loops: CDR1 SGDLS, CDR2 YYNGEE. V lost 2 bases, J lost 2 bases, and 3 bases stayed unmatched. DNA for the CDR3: TGTGCCAGCAGCGTTACAGGGGCGAACTATGGCTACACCTTC. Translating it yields CASSVTGANYGYTF.

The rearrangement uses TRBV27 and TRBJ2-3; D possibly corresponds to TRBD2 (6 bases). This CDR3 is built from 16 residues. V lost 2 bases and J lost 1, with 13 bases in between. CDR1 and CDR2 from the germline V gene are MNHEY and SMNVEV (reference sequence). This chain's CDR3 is CASSLNVASGTDTQYF. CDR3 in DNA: TGTGCCAGCAGTTTAAATGTAGCTAGCGGCACAGATACGCAGTATTTT.

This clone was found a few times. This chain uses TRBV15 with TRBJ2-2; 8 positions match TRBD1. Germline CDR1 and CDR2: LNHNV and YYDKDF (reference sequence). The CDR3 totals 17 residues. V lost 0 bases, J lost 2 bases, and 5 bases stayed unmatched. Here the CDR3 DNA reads TGTGCCACCAGCAGAGATGTGGGACAGGTCAACACCGGGGAGCTGTTTTTT. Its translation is CATSRDVGQVNTGELFF.

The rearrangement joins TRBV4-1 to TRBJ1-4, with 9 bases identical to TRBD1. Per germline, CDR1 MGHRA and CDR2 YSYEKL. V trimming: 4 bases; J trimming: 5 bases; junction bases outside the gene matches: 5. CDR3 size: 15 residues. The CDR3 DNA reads TGCGCCAGCAGCCCGGGACAGGGATTGAATGAAAAACTGTTTTTT. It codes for CASSPGQGLNEKLFF.